This T cell receptor (beta chain) was documented in a study of shared clonotypes between healthy human individuals. Across the study: Per donor, CD8 memory used one plate, CD8 naive used two, CD4 memory used three and CD4 naive used three. Study conclusions and caveats: The study found about 5% of naive CD4 clonotypes shared across a handful of donors. The small donor group covered limited genetic and exposure diversity.

Comment on this clone: No antigen is known for it.

Authors' methods: ImmunoSEQ yielded junction-only sequences lacking quality scores, so filtering differed. The table came from immunoSEQ multiplex PCR; TCRdb's copy has only in-frame clones and leaves some out. V, J and clone size are those of that table, while D and trimming were read from the DNA. The data hold roughly 770,000 clones, with 96% observed a single time. Germline loops: CDR1 SGHDT, CDR2 YYEEEE. V lost 0 bases, J lost 3 bases, and 4 bases stayed unmatched. The CDR3 is 16 amino acids. In the naive CD8 group, cells lacked CD45RO and were positively selected for CCR7, so terminally differentiated effector memory CD45RA+ cells were left out.

The chain links TRBV5-6 to TRBJ2-5; 11 bases line up with TRBD2. Sample: naive CD8+ T cells sorted from blood. This receptor was obtained from a man aged 25-45 years in good health. For the CDR3, the DNA is TGTGCCAGCAGCTTGGTGGTAGCGGGGGGGAAAGAGACCCAGTACTTC. It specifies CASSLVVAGGKETQYF.